What follows is one T cell receptor beta chain and its context. The antigen is undetermined. Amplification used 60 Vbeta primers and 13 Jbeta primers. Clones were read by immunoSEQ multiplex PCR, and TCRdb kept only the in-frame ones, dropping some. Here the sample spans over 85,000 clones, about 70% being singletons. This entry belongs to a study of cytomegalovirus exposure and HLA in healthy donors. This CDR3 has 15 residues. Germline values: CDR1 MGHRA, CDR2 YSYEKL. V was pared by 5 bases and J by 0 bases, with 3 bases of the junction left unmatched. Findings and caveats of the study: TCR beta chains associated with HLA were, in a later analysis, more clonally expanded than equally common others.

The specimen sequenced was PBMCs. The chain uses TRBV4-1 and TRBJ2-7; 11 nucleotides match TRBD2. This sequence originates from a young man in good health and CMV-seronegative. The CDR3 sequence: CASSMTSGDSYEQYF. The CDR3 DNA follows: TGCGCCAGCAGCATGACTAGCGGGGACTCCTACGAGCAGTACTTC.